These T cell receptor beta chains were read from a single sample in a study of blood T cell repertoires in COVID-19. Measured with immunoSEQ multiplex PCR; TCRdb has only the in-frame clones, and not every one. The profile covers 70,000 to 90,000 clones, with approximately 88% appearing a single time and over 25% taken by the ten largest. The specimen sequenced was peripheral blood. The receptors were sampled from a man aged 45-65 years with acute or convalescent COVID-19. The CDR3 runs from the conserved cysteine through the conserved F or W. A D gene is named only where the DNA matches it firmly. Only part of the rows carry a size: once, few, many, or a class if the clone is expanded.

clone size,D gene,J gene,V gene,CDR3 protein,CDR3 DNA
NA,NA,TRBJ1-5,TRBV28,CASSLGVEPQHF,TGTGCCAGCAGTTTAGGAGTCGAGCCCCAGCATTTT
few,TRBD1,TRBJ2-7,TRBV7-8,CASSLGGQGTYEQYF,TGTGCCAGCAGCTTAGGTGGACAGGGAACCTACGAGCAGTACTTC
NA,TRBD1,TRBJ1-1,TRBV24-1,CATRGTGGGRDTEAFF,TGTGCCACCAGAGGGACAGGGGGCGGGAGGGACACTGAAGCTTTCTTT
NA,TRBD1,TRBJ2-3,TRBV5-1,CASIRGTGGTDTQYF,TGCGCCAGCATTCGTGGGACAGGGGGCACAGATACGCAGTATTTT
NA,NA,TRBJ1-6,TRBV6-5,CASLRTDNSPLHF,TGTGCCAGCCTTCGAACGGATAATTCACCCCTCCACTTT
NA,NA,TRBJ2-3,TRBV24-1,CATGLATDTQYF,TGTGCCACCGGGCTAGCGACAGATACGCAGTATTTT
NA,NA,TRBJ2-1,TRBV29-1,CSVDGLTAYNEQFF,TGCAGCGTTGATGGTCTTACTGCCTACAATGAGCAGTTCTTC
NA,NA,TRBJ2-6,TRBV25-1,CASRMPEANVLTF,TGTGCCAGTCGAATGCCAGAGGCCAACGTCCTGACTTTC
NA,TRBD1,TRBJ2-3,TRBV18,CASSPQDRGGTDTQYF,TGTGCCAGCTCACCACAGGACAGGGGGGGGACAGATACGCAGTATTTT
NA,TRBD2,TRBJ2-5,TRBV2,CASSISGGTEETQYF,TGTGCCAGCAGTATTAGCGGGGGGACTGAAGAGACCCAGTACTTC
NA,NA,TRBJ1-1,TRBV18,CASSRTGSPGDTEAFF,TGTGCCAGTTCACGAACGGGCAGCCCAGGGGACACTGAAGCTTTCTTT
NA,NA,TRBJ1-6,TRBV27,CASSLSGGVGSPLHF,TGTGCCAGCAGTTTATCGGGGGGAGTAGGTTCACCCCTCCACTTT
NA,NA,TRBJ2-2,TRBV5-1,CASSLVVAGAGAGELFF,TGCGCCAGCAGCTTGGTCGTGGCAGGGGCGGGAGCCGGGGAGCTGTTTTTT
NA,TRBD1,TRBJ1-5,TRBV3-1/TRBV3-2,CASSQGAETGGGLRQPQHF,TGTGCCAGCAGCCAAGGAGCAGAGACAGGGGGCGGTCTACGTCAGCCCCAGCATTTT
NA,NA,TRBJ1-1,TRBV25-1,CASRGRTEAFF,TGTGCCAGCAGGGGGAGAACTGAAGCTTTCTTT
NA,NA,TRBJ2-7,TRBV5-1,CASSLGHLSYEQYF,TGCGCCAGCAGCTTGGGACACCTCTCCTACGAGCAGTACTTC
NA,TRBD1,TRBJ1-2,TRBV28,CASRTGQGLYGYTF,TGTGCCAGCCGAACTGGACAGGGCCTCTATGGCTACACCTTC
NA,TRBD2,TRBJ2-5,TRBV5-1,CASSLPRLAGGPGRETQYF,TGCGCCAGCAGCTTACCGCGACTAGCGGGGGGGCCGGGTCGAGAGACCCAGTACTTC
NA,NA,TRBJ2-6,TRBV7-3,CASRPGSGANVLTF,TGTGCCAGCAGGCCAGGTTCTGGGGCCAACGTCCTGACTTTC
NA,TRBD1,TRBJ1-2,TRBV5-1,CASSPTDRNYGYTF,TGCGCCAGCAGCCCGACGGACAGGAACTATGGCTACACCTTC
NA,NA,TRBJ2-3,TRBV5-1,CASSLVGLHSTDTQYF,TGCGCCAGCAGCTTGGTTGGCCTCCATAGCACAGATACGCAGTATTTT
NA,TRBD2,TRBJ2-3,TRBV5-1,CASQRLAGGSDTQYF,TGCGCCAGCCAAAGACTAGCGGGGGGCTCAGATACGCAGTATTTT
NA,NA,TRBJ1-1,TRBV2,CASSVSNTEAFF,TGTGCCAGCTCCGTGAGTAACACTGAAGCTTTCTTT
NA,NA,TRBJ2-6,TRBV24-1,CATSDRQRSGANVLTF,TGTGCCACCAGTGACCGACAGCGCTCTGGGGCCAACGTCCTGACTTTC
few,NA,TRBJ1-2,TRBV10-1,CASSAFPEPPYGYTF,TGCGCCAGCAGTGCTTTTCCAGAACCTCCCTATGGCTACACCTTC
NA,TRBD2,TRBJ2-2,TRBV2,CASSAGGANTGELFF,TGTGCCAGCAGCGCGGGGGGGGCGAACACCGGGGAGCTGTTTTTT
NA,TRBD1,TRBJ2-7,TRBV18,CASSPGTGSYEQYF,TGTGCCAGCTCACCGGGGACAGGGTCCTACGAGCAGTACTTC
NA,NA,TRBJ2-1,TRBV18,CASSLGRYSYNEQFF,TGTGCCAGCTCACTCGGTCGTTATAGCTACAATGAGCAGTTCTTC
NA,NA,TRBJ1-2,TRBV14,CASSQGRRGYGYTF,TGTGCCAGCAGCCAAGGAAGAAGGGGCTATGGCTACACCTTC
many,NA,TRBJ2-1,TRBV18,CASSPPRRGEKNEQFF,TGTGCCAGCTCACCACCCCGGCGGGGAGAGAAAAATGAGCAGTTCTTC
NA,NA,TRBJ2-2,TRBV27,CASSLSGGRKFSGELFF,TGTGCCAGCAGTTTATCGGGGGGGCGGAAGTTTTCCGGGGAGCTGTTTTTT
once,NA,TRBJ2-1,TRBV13,CASSQGTSYHNEQFF,TGTGCCAGCAGCCAAGGGACAAGTTACCACAATGAGCAGTTCTTC
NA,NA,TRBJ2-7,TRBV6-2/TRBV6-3,CASSSFGGYEQYF,TGTGCCAGCAGTTCCTTCGGGGGATACGAGCAGTACTTC
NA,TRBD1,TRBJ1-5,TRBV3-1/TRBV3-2,CASSRTGENQPQHF,TGTGCCAGCAGCCGGACAGGGGAGAATCAGCCCCAGCATTTT
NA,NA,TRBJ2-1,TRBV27,CASSQGYEQFF,TGTGCCAGCAGTCAGGGTTATGAGCAGTTCTTC
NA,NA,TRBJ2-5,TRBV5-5,CASSLFSSETQYF,TGTGCCAGCAGCTTGTTTTCCTCAGAGACCCAGTACTTC
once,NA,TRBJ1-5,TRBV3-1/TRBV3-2,CASSQARNQPQHF,TGTGCCAGCAGCCAAGCACGGAATCAGCCCCAGCATTTT
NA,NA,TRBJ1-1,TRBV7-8,CASSLGELSEAFF,TGTGCCAGCAGCTTAGGGGAGTTGTCTGAAGCTTTCTTT
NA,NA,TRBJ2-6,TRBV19,CASSPRPGSGANVLTF,TGTGCCAGTAGTCCCCGGCCGGGGTCTGGGGCCAACGTCCTGACTTTC